A selection of T cell receptor beta chains follows, all from one sample in a study of read filtering for tumor transcriptome and immune sequencing. TCRdb independently ran MiXCR on the reads; one entry per CDR3 protein. This sample has tens of thousands of distinct CDR3 sequences, with about an eighth found just once. Source material: a population of CD138-negative cells sorted from bone marrow. The source is a donor aged 40 or older with multiple myeloma. CDR3s include the opening cysteine and the closing phenylalanine or tryptophan. Fields, in order: clone size, V gene, CDR3 protein. Rows give clone size only sometimes, using once, few, many, or a class for an expanded clone.

>few|TRBV29-1
CSVDLGRSAGYTF
>many|TRBV20-1
CSARDRRNTGELFF
>medium-sized|TRBV19
CASSTGTSGRSNEQFF
>few|TRBV4-1
CASSLIAENTIYF
>many|TRBV29-1
CSGRQSSYNEQFF
>many|TRBV20-1
CSARGTSYEQYF
>many|TRBV7-2
CASSPDRRLAGETQYF
>many|TRBV29-1
CSVAPEGGLGTQYF
>many|TRBV4-1
CASSHGIFTGELFF
>many|TRBV7-9
CASSSRDKPYF
>many|TRBV9
CASSVVEWTSLMETQYF
>many|TRBV12-3/TRBV12-4
CASSLRDPRVHGYTF
>many|TRBV28
CASSLVHHSYEQYF
>many|TRBV29-1
CSVVSGQGAETQYF
>many|TRBV20-1
CSARDRRTRKDEQFF
>many|TRBV28
CASSSRDNTEAFF
>many|TRBV7-9
CASSAGTGVNEQFF
>many|TRBV29-1
CSVPDRSYGYTF
>many|TRBV7-8
CASSLEYAGNQPQHF
>many|TRBV20-1
CSARVPDWENYEQYF
>many|TRBV10-3
CAISPGHSTDTQYF
>few|TRBV20-1
CSARWASASSYNEQFF
>few|TRBV5-1
CASSLAGHATNEKLFF
>many|TRBV12-3/TRBV12-4
CASSYRGSGTEAFF
>many|TRBV6-5
CASSYTGGTPYNEQFF
>NA|TRBV6-5
CASSYSLTSGQSEQFF
>many|TRBV7-2
CASSEAGTKEETQYF
>NA|TRBV12-3/TRBV12-4
CASRPTSRSHIQYF
>many|TRBV28
CASSLFLAGRGTQYF
>many|TRBV6-1
CASRGQYNEQFF
>many|TRBV2
CASRETGVGYNEQFF
>once|TRBV29-1
CSVEPIWNTEAFF
>many|TRBV6-1
CASSERIRSDTQYF
>many|TRBV29-1
CSVSGVQYNEQFF